The clone carrying this TCR beta chain was seen once. This specimen comes from a study of control samples from healthy donors and cancer patients. Assay used: immunoSEQ multiplex PCR; TCRdb lists only in-frame clones, some missing. The sample lists 75,000 to 100,000 clones; just under 90% were seen once. Germline V lookup: CDR1 SGHTA, CDR2 FQGNSA. This CDR3 comprises 16 residues. V dropped 4 bases and J dropped 0; count of bases not matched to a gene: 4. The rearrangement links TRBV7-2 to TRBJ1-3, with 9 bases matching TRBD1. The TCR comes from a man aged 50 to 59 in good health. The sample consisted of blood. CDR3 residues: CASSSRDRASGNTIYF. The CDR3 nucleotides read TGTGCCAGCAGCTCCCGGGACAGGGCCTCTGGAAACACCATATATTTT.